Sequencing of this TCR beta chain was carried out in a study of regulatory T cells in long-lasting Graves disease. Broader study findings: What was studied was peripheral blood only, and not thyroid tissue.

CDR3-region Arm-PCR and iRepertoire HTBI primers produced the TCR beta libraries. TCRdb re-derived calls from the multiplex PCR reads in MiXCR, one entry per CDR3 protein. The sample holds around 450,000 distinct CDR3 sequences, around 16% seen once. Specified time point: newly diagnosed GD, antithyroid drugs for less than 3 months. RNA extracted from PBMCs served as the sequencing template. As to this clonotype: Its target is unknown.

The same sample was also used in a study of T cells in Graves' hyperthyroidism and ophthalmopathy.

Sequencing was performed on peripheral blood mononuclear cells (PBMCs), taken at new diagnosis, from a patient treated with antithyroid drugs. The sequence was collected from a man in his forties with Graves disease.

CDR3 bases: TGCAGTGTCACTAGCGGGAGGGGCAATGAGCAGTTCTTC. Translation gives CSVTSGRGNEQFF. V is TRBV20-1 and J is TRBJ2-1; 13 bases match TRBD2. J was trimmed by 6 bases and V by 7 bases; bases with no gene match: 3. Germline lookup yields CDR1 DFQATT and CDR2 SNEGSKA (reference sequence). The CDR3 has 13 residues.